What follows is one TCR beta chain and its context. Time point: peripheral blood 6 weeks after treatment start. Per-patient samples, pretreatment and on-treatment, numbered 1 to 8. These data come from a study of PD-L1 blockade in urothelial cancer. Study as a whole: Atezolizumab at 1,200 mg intravenously every 3 weeks was started by patients at some point between 2014 and 2016. The analyses of blood took place 3 weeks (second dose) and 6 weeks after treatment start.

The table came from immunoSEQ multiplex PCR; TCRdb's copy has only in-frame clones and leaves some out. The top ten clones hold roughly 8% of a sample with 80,000 to 95,000 clones, approximately 82% of them seen once. The germline gives CDR1 SEHNR, CDR2 FQNEAQ (reference sequence). V lost 1 base and J lost 6; bases outside the gene matches: 6. CDR3 length equals 16 residues. The sequence was collected from a man between 65 and 79 years old with urothelial cancer. Source: PBMCs, taken around atezolizumab (anti-PD-L1) treatment. V usage is TRBV7-9 and J usage is TRBJ1-4; 9 bases match TRBD1. In nucleotides, the CDR3 is TGTGCCAGCAGCTTAGGGGACAGGGTAAGGGATGAAAAACTGTTTTTT. This codes for CASSLGDRVRDEKLFF. The variable domain in full, with the rest retrieved from reference TRBV7-9 and TRBJ1-4, is DTGVSQNPRHKITKRGQNVTFRCDPISEHNRLYWYRQTLGQGPEFLTYFQNEAQLEKSRLLSDRFSAERPKGSFSTLEIQRTEQGDSAMYLCASSLGDRVRDEKLFFGSGTQLSVL.